This TCR beta chain was identified in a study of technical replicates of blood from a few donors. Measured with immunoSEQ multiplex PCR; TCRdb has only the in-frame clones, and not every one. The data hold 90,000 to 100,000 clones, with about 95% observed a single time. This CDR3 spans 14 amino acids. Between the trimmed V and J ends, which lost 7 bases and 0 bases, there was a span of 14 bases. CDR1 is SGHRS and CDR2 is YFSETQ in the germline V gene. The J gene is TRBJ2-7, the V gene TRBV5-1; weak D call: TRBD1 (6 bases). The receptor's source is a human donor in good health. Sequencing used T cells isolated from PBMCs. The DNA for the CDR3 is TGCGCCAGCCACCTACTGGACAGCTCCTACGAGCAGTACTTC. As protein: CASHLLDSSYEQYF.